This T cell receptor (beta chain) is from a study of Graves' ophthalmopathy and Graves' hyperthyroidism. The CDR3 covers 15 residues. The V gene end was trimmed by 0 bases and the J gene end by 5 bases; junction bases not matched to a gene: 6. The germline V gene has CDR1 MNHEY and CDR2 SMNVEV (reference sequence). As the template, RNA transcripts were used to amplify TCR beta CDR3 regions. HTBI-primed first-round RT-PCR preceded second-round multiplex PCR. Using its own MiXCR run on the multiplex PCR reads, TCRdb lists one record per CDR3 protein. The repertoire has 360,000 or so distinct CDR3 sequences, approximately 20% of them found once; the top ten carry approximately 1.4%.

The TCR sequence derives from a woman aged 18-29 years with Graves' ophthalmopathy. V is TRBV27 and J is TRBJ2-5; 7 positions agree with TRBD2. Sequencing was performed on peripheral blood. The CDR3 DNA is TGTGCCAGCAGTTTATCGCGGGGGTCGGGGGAGACCCAGTACTTC. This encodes CASSLSRGSGETQYF.